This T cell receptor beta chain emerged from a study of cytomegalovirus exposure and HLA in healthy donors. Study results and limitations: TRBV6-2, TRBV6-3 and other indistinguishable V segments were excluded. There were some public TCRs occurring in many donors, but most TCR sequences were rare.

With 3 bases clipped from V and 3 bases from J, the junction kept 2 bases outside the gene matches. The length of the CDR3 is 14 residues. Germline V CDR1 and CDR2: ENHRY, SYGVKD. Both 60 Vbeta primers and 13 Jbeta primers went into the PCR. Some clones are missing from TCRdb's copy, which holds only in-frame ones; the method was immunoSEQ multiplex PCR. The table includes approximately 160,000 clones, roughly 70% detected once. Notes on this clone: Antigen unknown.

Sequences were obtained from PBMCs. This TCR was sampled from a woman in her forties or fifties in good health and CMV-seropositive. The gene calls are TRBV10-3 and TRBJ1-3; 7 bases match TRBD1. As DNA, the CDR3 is TGTGCCATCAGTGATTCAGGGGGTGGAAACACCATATATTTT. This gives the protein CAISDSGGGNTIYF.